This T cell receptor beta chain was observed in a study of Ad26.COV2.S vaccination and SARS-CoV-2 variants. Treatment noted: roughly 18 received Ad26.COV2.S at low or high dose, single or two shots; roughly 5 received placebo; per-sample allocation not given. Sample collection was performed on day 63 after the first vaccine or placebo injection. Produced via immunoSEQ multiplex PCR; TCRdb's table is partial and in-frame only. This table holds hundreds of thousands of clones, about 90% found once. V trimming: 0 bases; J trimming: 7 bases; junction bases outside the gene matches: 1. CDR1 is LNHNV, CDR2 YYDKDF, per germline (reference sequence). The CDR3 is 15 residues long.

The sequenced sample was peripheral blood, obtained in a trial of Ad26.COV2.S vaccine versus placebo. The receptor was derived from a person aged 18-65 years who received the Ad26.COV2.S COVID-19 vaccine or a placebo. The chain is built from TRBV15 and TRBJ2-1, with TRBD2 identical over 12 bases. Here the CDR3 reads CATSRDTSGGNEQFF. In DNA form, the CDR3 reads TGTGCCACCAGCAGAGATACTAGCGGGGGGAATGAGCAGTTCTTC.